The clone carrying this T cell receptor (beta chain) appeared once. In the naive CD8 group, cells lacked CD45RO and were positively selected for CCR7, so terminally differentiated effector memory CD45RA+ cells were left out. All the donors were Caucasian adults who lived in Nashville, Tennessee. These data come from a study of shared clonotypes between healthy human individuals. Germline CDR1 reads LNHDA; CDR2 reads SQIVND (reference sequence). The J segment lost 0 bases and the V segment lost 3 bases, leaving 2 bases of the junction unmatched. The CDR3 has 14 amino acids. Genomic DNA of each subset was evenly split across several immunoSEQ plates. The assay was immunoSEQ multiplex PCR, and TCRdb's table has in-frame clones only and misses some. Here the sample spans 760,000 or so clones, about 96% being singletons.

The source is a man between 25 and 39 years old in good health. Sequencing used naive CD8+ T cells sorted from blood. The J gene is TRBJ2-7, the V gene TRBV19; 7 bases are a match to TRBD1. CDR3 nucleotides: TGTGCCAGTAGTATGGGGACAGCCTCCTACGAGCAGTACTTC. It encodes CASSMGTASYEQYF.